This TCR beta chain was sequenced for a study of blood T cell repertoires in COVID-19. The overall study: Acute-phase and convalescent COVID-19 samples originated in the United States, Italy and Spain. Sources were T cells, B-cell-depleted T cells, or PBMCs; the material itself was cDNA or gDNA.

The table lists this clone with a few counts. Original handling: Nucleated cell counts were estimated from reference gene primer amplification. Method: immunoSEQ multiplex PCR; TCRdb's copy keeps in-frame clones and lacks some. The D gene and trimming were derived from the DNA, and the V and J assignments and clone size from that table. In the table there are around 200,000 clones, around 84% of which are singletons. V shed 5 bases and J shed 7 bases, with 14 bases lying between them. This CDR3 contains 13 residues. Germline V gives CDR1 GTSNPN, CDR2 SVGIG (reference sequence). What was sequenced was peripheral blood. V gene TRBV30 combines with J gene TRBJ2-2; D remains ambiguous. The TCR comes from a man aged 25 to 40 with active or convalescent COVID-19. As DNA, the CDR3 is TGTGCCTGGGCCCAAATATCCAGCGGGGAGCTGTTTTTT. This encodes CAWAQISSGELFF.